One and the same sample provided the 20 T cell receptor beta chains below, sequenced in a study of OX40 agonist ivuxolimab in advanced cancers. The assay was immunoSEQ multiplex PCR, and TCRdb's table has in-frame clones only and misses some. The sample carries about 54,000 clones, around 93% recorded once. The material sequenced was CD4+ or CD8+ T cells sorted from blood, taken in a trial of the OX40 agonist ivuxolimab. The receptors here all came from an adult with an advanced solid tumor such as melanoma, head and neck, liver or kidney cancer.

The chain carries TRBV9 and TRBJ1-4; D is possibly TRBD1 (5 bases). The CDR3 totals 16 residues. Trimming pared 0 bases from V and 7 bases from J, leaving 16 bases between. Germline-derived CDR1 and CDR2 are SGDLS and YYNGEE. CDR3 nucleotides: TGTGCCAGCAGCGTAGATTCGGGAGGGGTGGCTGAAAAACTGTTTTTT. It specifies CASSVDSGGVAEKLFF.

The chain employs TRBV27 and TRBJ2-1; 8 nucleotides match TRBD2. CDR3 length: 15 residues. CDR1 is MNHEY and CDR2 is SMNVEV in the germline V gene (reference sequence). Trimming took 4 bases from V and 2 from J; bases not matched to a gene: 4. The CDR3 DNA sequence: TGTGCCAGCAGTTCCTCGACTAGCGCCTACAATGAGCAGTTCTTC. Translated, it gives CASSSSTSAYNEQFF.

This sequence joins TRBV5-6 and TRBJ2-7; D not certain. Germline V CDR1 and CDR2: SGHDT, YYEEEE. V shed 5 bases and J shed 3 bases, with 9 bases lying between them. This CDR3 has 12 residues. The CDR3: CASSPTGYEQYF. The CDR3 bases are TGTGCCAGCAGTCCAACGGGCTACGAGCAGTACTTC.

Here the CDR3 DNA reads TGCGCCAGCAGCCAAGAACGATTTAGGACGCCAAATTCACCCCTCCACTTT. Translation gives CASSQERFRTPNSPLHF. V and J are TRBV4-3 and TRBJ1-6; D gene unclear. This CDR3 comprises 17 residues. The ends were cut back, 0 bases at V and 7 bases at J, with 16 bases in the middle. The germline V gene encodes CDR1 LGHNA and CDR2 YSLEER.

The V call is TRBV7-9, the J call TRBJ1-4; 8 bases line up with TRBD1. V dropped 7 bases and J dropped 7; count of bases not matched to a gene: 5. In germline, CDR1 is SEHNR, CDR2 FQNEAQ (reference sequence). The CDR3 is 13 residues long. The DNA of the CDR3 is TGTGCCAGCACTCCGGACAGGGCTGAAAAACTGTTTTTT. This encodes CASTPDRAEKLFF.

CDR3 amino acids: CASSSRDGTYEQYF. As DNA, the CDR3 is TGTGCCAGCAGCTCCCGGGACGGTACCTACGAGCAGTACTTC. This chain connects TRBV13 to TRBJ2-7, with D possibly being TRBD1 or TRBD2 (5 bases each). Trimming shortened V by 4 bases and J by 2 bases, and 12 bases separated the two germline ends. The germline gives CDR1 PRHDT, CDR2 FYEKMQ (reference sequence). CDR3 length: 14 amino acids.

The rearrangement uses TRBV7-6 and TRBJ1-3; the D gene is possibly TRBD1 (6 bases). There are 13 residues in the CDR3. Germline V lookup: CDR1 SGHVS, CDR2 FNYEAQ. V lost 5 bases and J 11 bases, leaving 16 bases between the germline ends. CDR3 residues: CASSPGAGAAIYF. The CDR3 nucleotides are TGTGCCAGCAGCCCGGGGGCGGGGGCCGCCATATATTTT.

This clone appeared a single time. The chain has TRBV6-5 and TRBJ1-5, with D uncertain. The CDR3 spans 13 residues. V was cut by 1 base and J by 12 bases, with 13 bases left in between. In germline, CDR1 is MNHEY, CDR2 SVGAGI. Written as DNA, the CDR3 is TGTGCCAGCAGTTACTATCCGGCTGGTCTCCAGCATTTT. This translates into CASSYYPAGLQHF.

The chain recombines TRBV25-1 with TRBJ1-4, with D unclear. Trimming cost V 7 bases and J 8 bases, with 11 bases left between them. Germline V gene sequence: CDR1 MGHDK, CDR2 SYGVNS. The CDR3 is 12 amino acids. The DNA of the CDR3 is TGTGCCAGCACCGGAGGGAAGGAAAAACTGTTTTTT. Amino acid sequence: CASTGGKEKLFF.

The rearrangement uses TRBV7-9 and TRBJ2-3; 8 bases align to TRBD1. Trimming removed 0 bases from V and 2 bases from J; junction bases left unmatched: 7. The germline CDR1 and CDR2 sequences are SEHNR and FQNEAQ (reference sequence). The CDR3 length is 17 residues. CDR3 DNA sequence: TGTGCCAGCAGCTTAGCCACCGGACAGGGATTCACAGATACGCAGTATTTT. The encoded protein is CASSLATGQGFTDTQYF. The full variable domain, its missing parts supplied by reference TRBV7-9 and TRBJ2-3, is DTGVSQNPRHKITKRGQNVTFRCDPISEHNRLYWYRQTLGQGPEFLTYFQNEAQLEKSRLLSDRFSAERPKGSFSTLEIQRTEQGDSAMYLCASSLATGQGFTDTQYFGPGTRLTVL.

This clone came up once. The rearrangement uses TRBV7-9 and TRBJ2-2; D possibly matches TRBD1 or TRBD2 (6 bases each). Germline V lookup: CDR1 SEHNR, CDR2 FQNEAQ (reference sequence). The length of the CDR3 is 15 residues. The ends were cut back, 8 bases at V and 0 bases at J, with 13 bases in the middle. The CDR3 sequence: CASLRGGSNTGELFF. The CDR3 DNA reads TGTGCCAGCCTCAGGGGAGGCTCGAACACCGGGGAGCTGTTTTTT. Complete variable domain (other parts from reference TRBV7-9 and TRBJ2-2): DTGVSQNPRHKITKRGQNVTFRCDPISEHNRLYWYRQTLGQGPEFLTYFQNEAQLEKSRLLSDRFSAERPKGSFSTLEIQRTEQGDSAMYLCASLRGGSNTGELFFGEGSRLTVL.

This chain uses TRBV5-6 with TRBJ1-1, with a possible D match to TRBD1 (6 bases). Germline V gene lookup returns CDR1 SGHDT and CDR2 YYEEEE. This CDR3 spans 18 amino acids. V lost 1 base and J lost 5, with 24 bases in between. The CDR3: CASSLRSYGGQGSTEAFF. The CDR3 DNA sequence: TGTGCCAGCAGCTTGAGGAGTTACGGGGGGCAGGGATCTACTGAAGCTTTCTTT.

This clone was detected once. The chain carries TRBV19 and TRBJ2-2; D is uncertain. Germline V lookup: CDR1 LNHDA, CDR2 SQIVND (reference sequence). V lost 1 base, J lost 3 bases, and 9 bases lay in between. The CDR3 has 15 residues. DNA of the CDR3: TGTGCCAGTAGTATAGTTGCGACCCACACCGGGGAGCTGTTTTTT. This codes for CASSIVATHTGELFF. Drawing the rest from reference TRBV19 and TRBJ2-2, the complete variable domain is DGGITQSPKYLFRKEGQNVTLSCEQNLNHDAMYWYRQDPGQGLRLIYYSQIVNDFQKGDIAEGYSVSREKKESFPLTVTSAQKNPTAFYLCASSIVATHTGELFFGEGSRLTVL.

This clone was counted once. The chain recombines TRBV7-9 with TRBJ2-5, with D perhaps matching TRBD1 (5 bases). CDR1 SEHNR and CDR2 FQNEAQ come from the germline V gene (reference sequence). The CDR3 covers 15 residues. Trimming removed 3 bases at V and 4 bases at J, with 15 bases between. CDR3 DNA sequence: TGTGCCAGCAGCTTGTTGGACACCTTTCTAGAGACCCAGTACTTC. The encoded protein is CASSLLDTFLETQYF.

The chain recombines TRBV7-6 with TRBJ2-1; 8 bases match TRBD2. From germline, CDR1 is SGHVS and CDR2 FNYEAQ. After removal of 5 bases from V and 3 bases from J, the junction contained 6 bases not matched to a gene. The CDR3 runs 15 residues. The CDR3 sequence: CASSASGSDYNEQFF. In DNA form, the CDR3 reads TGTGCCAGCAGCGCCAGCGGGAGTGACTACAATGAGCAGTTCTTC.

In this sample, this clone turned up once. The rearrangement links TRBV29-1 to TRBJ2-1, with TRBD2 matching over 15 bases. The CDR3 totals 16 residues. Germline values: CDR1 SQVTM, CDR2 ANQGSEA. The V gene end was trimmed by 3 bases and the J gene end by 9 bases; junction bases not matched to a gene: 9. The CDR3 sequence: CSVDGGLAGGNGEQFF. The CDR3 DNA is TGCAGCGTTGACGGTGGACTAGCGGGAGGGAATGGTGAGCAGTTCTTC.

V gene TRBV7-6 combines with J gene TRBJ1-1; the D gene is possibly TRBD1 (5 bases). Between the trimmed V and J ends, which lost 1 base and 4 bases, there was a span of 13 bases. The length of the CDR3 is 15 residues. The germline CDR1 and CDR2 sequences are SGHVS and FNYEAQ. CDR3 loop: CASSLDPGVVTEAFF. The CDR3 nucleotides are TGTGCCAGCAGCTTAGATCCGGGGGTGGTCACTGAAGCTTTCTTT.

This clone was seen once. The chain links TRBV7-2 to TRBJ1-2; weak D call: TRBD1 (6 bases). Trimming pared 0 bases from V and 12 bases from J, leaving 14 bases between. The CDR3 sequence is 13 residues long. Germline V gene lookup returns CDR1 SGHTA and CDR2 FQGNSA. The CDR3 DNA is TGTGCCAGCAGCTTAGCACCTGGGGGCATCGACACCTTC. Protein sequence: CASSLAPGGIDTF.

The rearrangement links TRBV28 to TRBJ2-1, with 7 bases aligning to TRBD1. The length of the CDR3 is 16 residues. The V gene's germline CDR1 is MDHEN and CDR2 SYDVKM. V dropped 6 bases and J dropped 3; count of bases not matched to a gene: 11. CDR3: CASSLVRDRYYNEQFF. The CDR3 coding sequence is TGTGCCAGCAGCTTAGTAAGGGACAGATACTACAATGAGCAGTTCTTC.

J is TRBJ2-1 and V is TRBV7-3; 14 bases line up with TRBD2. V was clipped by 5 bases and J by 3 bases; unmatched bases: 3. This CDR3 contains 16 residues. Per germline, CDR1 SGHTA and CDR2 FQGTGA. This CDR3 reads CASSLGLAGGYNEQFF. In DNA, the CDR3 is TGTGCCAGCAGCCTCGGACTAGCGGGGGGCTACAATGAGCAGTTCTTC.